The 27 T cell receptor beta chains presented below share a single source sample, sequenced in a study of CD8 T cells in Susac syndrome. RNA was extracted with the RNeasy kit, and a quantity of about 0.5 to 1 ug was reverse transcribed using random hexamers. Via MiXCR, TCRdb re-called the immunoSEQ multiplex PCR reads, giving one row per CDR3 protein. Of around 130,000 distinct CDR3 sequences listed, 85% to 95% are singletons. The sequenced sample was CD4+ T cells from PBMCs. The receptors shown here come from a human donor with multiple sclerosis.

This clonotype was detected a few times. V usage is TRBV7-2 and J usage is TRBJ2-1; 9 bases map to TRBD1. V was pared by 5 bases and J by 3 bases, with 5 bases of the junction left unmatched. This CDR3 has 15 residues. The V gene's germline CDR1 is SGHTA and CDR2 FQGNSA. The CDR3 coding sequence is TGTGCCAGCAGCGCGGGACAGGGAAGCTACAATGAGCAGTTCTTC. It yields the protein CASSAGQGSYNEQFF.

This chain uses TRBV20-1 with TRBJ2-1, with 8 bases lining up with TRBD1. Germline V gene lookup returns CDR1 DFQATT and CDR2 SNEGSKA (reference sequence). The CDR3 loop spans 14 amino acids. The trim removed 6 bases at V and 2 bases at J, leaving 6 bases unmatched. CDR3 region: CSATTGDPYNEQFF. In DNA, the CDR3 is TGCAGTGCCACGACAGGGGATCCCTACAATGAGCAGTTCTTC.

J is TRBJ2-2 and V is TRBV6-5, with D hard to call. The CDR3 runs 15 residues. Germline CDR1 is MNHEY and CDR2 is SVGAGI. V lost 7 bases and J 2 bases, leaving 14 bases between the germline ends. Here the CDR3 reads CASNGFQRNTGELFF. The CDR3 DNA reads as TGTGCCAGCAACGGGTTCCAGAGAAACACCGGGGAGCTGTTTTTT.

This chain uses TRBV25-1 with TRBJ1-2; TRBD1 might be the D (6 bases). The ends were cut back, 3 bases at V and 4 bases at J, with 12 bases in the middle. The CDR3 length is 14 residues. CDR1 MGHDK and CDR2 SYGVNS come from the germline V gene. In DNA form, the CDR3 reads TGTGCCAGCAGTGATACAGGGCGGGCCTATGGCTACACCTTC. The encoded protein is CASSDTGRAYGYTF.

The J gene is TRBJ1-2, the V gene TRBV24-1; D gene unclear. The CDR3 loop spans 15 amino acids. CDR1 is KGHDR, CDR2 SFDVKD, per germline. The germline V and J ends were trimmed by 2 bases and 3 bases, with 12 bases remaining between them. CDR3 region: CATSDSNPPDYGYTF. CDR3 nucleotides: TGTGCCACCAGTGATTCAAACCCACCGGACTATGGCTACACCTTC.

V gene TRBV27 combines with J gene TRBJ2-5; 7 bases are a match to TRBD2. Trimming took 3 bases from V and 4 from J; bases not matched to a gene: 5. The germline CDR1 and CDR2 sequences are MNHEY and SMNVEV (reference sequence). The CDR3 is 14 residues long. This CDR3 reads CASSFGGGGETQYF. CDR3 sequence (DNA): TGTGCCAGCAGTTTTGGGGGGGGAGGAGAGACCCAGTACTTC.

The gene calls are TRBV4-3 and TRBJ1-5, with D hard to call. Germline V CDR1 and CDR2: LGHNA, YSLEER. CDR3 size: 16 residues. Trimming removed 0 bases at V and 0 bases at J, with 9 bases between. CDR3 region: CASSQDQLNSNQPQHF. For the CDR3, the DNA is TGCGCCAGCAGCCAAGATCAGCTCAATAGCAATCAGCCCCAGCATTTT.

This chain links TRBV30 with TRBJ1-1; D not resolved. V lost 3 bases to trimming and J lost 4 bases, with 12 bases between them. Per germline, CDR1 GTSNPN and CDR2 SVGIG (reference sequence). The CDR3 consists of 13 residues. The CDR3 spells CAWSRSARTEAFF. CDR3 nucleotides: TGTGCCTGGAGCCGTTCCGCGCGCACTGAAGCTTTCTTT.

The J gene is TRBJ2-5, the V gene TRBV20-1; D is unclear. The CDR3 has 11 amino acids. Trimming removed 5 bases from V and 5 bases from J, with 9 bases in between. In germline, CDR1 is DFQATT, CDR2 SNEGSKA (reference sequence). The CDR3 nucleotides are TGCAGTGCTTATGAGGAGGAGACCCAGTACTTC. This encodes CSAYEEETQYF.

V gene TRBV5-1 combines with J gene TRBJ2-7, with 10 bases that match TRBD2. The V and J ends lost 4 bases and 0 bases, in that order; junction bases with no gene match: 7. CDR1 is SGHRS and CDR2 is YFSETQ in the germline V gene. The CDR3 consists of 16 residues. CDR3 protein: CASSGRLAGASYEQYF. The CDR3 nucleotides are TGCGCCAGCAGCGGGCGGCTAGCGGGGGCCTCCTACGAGCAGTACTTC.

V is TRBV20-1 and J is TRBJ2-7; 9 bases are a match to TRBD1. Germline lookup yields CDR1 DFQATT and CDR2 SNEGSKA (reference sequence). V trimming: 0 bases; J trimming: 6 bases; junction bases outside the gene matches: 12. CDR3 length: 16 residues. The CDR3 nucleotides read TGCAGTGCTAGAGATCCTAGGACAGGGGATTTAGCCGAGCAGTACTTC. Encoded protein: CSARDPRTGDLAEQYF.

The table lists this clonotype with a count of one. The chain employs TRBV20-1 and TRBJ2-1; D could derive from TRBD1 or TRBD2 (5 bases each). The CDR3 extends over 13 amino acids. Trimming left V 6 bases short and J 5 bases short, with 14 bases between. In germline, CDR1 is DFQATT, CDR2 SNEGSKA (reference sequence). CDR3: CSAYYGADNEQFF. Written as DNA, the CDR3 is TGCAGTGCATACTACGGGGCGGACAATGAGCAGTTCTTC.

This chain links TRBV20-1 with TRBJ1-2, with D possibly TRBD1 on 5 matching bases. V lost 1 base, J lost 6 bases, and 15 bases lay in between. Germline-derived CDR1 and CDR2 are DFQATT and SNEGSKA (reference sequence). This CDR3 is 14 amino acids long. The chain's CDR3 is CSARAGGSTHGYTF. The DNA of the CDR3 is TGCAGTGCTAGAGCGGGGGGGTCTACACATGGCTACACCTTC.

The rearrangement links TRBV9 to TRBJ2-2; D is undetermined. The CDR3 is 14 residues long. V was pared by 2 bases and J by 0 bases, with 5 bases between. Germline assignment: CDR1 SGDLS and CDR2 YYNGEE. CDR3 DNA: TGTGCCAGCAGCGTGGCTTCGAACACCGGGGAGCTGTTTTTT. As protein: CASSVASNTGELFF.

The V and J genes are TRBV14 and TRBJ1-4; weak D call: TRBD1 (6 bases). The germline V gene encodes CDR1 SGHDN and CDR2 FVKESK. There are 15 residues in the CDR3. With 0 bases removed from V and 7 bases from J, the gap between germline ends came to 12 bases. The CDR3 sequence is CASSQDRGRTEKLFF. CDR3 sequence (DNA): TGTGCCAGCAGCCAAGACAGGGGACGAACTGAAAAACTGTTTTTT.

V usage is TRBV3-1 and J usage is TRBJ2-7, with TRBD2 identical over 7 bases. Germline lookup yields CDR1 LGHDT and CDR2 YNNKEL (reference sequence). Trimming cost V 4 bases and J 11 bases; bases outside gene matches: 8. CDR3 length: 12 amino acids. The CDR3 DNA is TGTGCCAGCAGCCCTGCGGGGGAGCGTGAGTACTTC. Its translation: CASSPAGEREYF.

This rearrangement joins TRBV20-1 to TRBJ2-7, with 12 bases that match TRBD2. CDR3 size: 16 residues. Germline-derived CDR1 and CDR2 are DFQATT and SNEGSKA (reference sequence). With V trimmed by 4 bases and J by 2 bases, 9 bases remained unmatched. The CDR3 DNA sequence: TGCAGTGCTACCGGGACTAGCGGGCGCGAAGCCTACGAGCAGTACTTC. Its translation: CSATGTSGREAYEQYF.

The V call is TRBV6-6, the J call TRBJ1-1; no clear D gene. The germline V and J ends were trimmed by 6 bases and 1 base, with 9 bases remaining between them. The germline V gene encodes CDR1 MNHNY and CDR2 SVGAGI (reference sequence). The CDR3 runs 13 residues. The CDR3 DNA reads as TGTGCCAGCAGATCTAAGGGGAACACTGAAGCTTTCTTT. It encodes CASRSKGNTEAFF.

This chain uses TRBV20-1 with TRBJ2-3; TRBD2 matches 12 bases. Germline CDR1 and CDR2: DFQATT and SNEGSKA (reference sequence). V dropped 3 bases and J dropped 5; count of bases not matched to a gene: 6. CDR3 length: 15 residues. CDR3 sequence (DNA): TGCAGTGCTAGTATGACTAGCGGGGGTAGAGATACGCAGTATTTT. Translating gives CSASMTSGGRDTQYF.

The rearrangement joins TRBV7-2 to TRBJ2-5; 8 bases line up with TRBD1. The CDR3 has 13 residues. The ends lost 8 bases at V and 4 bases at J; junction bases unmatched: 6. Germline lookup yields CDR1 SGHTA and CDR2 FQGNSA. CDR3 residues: CASGSTGVETQYF. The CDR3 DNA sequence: TGTGCCAGCGGTTCGACAGGGGTAGAGACCCAGTACTTC.

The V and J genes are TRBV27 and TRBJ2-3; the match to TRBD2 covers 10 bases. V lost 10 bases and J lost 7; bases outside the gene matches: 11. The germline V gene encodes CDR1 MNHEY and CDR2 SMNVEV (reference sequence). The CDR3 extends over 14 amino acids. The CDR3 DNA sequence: TGTGCCACCGCACTAGCGGGGACACAACATACGCAGTATTTT. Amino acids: CATALAGTQHTQYF.

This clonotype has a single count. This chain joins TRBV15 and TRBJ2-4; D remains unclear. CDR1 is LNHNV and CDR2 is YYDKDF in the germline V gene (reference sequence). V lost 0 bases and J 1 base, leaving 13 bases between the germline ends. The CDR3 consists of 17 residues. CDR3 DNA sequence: TGTGCCACCAGCAGAGATAGGCGGACCTCCGCCAAAAACATTCAGTACTTC. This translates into CATSRDRRTSAKNIQYF.

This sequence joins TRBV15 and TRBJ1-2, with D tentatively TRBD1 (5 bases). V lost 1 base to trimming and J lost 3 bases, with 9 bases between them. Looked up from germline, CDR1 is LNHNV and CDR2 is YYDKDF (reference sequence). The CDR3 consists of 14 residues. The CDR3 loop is CATSRAQGDYGYTF. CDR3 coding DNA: TGTGCCACCAGCAGAGCTCAGGGCGACTATGGCTACACCTTC.

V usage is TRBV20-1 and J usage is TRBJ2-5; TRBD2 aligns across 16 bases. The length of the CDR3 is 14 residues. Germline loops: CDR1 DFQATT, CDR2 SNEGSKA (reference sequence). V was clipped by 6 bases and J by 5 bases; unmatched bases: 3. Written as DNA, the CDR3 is TGCAGTGCCCCGGGACTAGCGGGAGGGGAGACCCAGTACTTC. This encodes CSAPGLAGGETQYF.

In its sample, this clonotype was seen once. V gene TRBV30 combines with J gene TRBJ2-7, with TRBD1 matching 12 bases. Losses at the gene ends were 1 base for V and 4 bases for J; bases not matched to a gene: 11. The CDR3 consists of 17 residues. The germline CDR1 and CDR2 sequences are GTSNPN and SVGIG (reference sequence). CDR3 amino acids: CAWSGVNGTGGTYEQYF. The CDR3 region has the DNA TGTGCCTGGAGTGGAGTAAACGGGACAGGGGGCACATACGAGCAGTACTTC.

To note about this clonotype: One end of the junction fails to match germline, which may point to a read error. CDR3 DNA sequence: TGTGCCAGCAGCGTAGGACTAGCGGGGGGCCCCCTGGGGTCCTCCAATGAGCAGTTCTTC. Encoded protein: CASSVGLAGGPLGSSNEQFF. V gene TRBV7-3 combines with J gene TRBJ2-1; 14 positions agree with TRBD2. This CDR3 spans 20 amino acids. The germline V gene has CDR1 SGHTA and CDR2 FQGTGA.

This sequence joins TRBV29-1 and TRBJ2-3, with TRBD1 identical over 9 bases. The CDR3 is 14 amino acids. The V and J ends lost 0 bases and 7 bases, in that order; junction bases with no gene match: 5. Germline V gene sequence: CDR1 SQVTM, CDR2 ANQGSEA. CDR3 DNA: TGCAGCGTTGAAGAGGGGACAGGGTACAATACGCAGTATTTT. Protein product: CSVEEGTGYNTQYF.